The T cell receptor beta chain described here comes from a study of cytomegalovirus exposure and HLA in healthy donors. This CDR3 region has 15 residues. V lost 6 bases, J lost 4 bases, and 18 bases lay in between. In germline, CDR1 is MNHEY, CDR2 SVGAGI. The table came from immunoSEQ multiplex PCR; TCRdb's copy has only in-frame clones and leaves some out. The repertoire includes 76,000 or so clones, roughly 94% of them detected once, and 2.1% sits in the top ten. The sample consisted of PBMCs. The chain has TRBV6-5 and TRBJ1-2; D perhaps matches TRBD1 (6 bases). This TCR came from a young woman in good health and CMV-seronegative. CDR3 sequence (DNA): TGTGCCAGCAGCCCGACAACAGGGTTCGGCTATGGCTACACCTTC. This encodes CASSPTTGFGYGYTF.